This T cell receptor (beta chain) was captured in a study of blood T cell repertoires in COVID-19. In the study overall: There were acute and convalescent COVID-19 samples, and they came from the United States, Italy and Spain. PBMCs, B-cell-depleted T cells, or T cells provided the cDNA or gDNA that made up the material.

Seattle researchers signed up patients amid active infection and tracked them longitudinally. Original methodology: Estimates of nucleated cell counts were drawn from the amplification of reference gene primers. The table came from immunoSEQ multiplex PCR; TCRdb's copy has only in-frame clones and leaves some out. The DNA was the basis for D and trimming; V, J and clone size are from that table. Here the sample spans 79,000 or so clones, roughly 85% being singletons. The junction had 11 bases not matched to a gene; V was cut back by 4 bases and J by 6 bases. CDR1 and CDR2 (germline): SGHRS, YFSETQ. This CDR3 is 15 amino acids long.

Sequenced material: peripheral blood. The V and J genes are TRBV5-1 and TRBJ2-3, with 7 bases fitting TRBD1. The receptor's source is a man aged 60 to 75 with COVID-19, enrolled during active disease. CDR3 amino acids: CASSTSLQGQDTQYF. The DNA of the CDR3 is TGCGCCAGCAGCACCTCGCTACAGGGACAGGATACGCAGTATTTT. The full variable domain, in which reference TRBV5-1 and TRBJ2-3 provide the parts outside the CDR3, is KAGVTQTPRYLIKTRGQQVTLSCSPISGHRSVSWYQQTPGQGLQFLFEYFSETQRNKGNFPGRFSGRQFSNSRSEMNVSTLELGDSALYLCASSTSLQGQDTQYFGPGTRLTVL.